This TCR beta chain emerged from a study of T-cell memory formation after mild COVID-19. At the level of the study: In these data, TCR clusters were largely donor specific.

V was trimmed by 3 bases and J by 7 bases, leaving 7 bases between them. This CDR3 region has 12 residues. The authors produced TCR alpha and TCR beta cDNA libraries with sample barcodes and UMIs by 5'RACE using constant-segment primers. Via MiXCR, TCRdb re-called the 5' RACE reads, giving one row per CDR3 protein. The table records roughly 340,000 distinct CDR3 sequences, around 20% of them present only once. This TCR was recovered from a man younger than 30 who had mild COVID-19 (a few samples of this study predate the infection). Cell type and time point are not known. Source material: PBMCs or a T cell subset sorted from them (not recorded which). The chain combines TRBV12-3 or TRBV12-4 with TRBJ1-5; D is uncertain. This CDR3 reads CASSFLQQPQHF. CDR3 in DNA: TGTGCCAGCAGTTTCCTCCAACAGCCCCAGCATTTT.